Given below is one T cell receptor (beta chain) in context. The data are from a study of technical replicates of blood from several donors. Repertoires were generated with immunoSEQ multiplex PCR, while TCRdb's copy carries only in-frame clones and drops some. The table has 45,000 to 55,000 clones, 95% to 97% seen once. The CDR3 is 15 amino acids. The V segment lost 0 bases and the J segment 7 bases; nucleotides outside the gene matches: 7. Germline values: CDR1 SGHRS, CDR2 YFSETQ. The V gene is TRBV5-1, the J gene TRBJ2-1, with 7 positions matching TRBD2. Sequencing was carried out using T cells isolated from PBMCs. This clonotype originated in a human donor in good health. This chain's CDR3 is CASSLGPLGGNEQFF. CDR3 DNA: TGCGCCAGCAGCTTGGGACCCCTGGGGGGGAATGAGCAGTTCTTC.